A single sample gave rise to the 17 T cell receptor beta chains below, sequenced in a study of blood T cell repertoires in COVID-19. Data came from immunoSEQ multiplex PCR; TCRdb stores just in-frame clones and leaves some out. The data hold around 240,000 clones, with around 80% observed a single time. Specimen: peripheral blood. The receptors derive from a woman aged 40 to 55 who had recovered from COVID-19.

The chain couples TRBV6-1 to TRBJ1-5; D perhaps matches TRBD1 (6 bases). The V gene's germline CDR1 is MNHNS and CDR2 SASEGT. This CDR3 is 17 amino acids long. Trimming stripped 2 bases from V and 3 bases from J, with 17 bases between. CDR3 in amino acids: CASSELGGGGTNQPQHF. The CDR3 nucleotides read TGTGCCAGCAGTGAATTAGGAGGGGGGGGCACCAATCAGCCCCAGCATTTT.

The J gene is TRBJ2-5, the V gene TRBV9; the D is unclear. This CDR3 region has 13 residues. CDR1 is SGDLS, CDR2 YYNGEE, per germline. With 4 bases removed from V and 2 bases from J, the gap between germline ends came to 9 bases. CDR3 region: CASSFTVQETQYF. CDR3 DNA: TGTGCCAGCAGCTTTACAGTTCAAGAGACCCAGTACTTC. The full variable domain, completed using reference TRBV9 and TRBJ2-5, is DSGVTQTPKHLITATGQRVTLRCSPRSGDLSVYWYQQSLDQGLQFLIQYYNGEERAKGNILERFSAQQFPDLHSELNLSSLELGDSALYFCASSFTVQETQYFGPGTRLLVL.

In DNA, the CDR3 is TGTGCCAGCAGCATTTCCAGGGATAATACGCAGTATTTT. The encoded protein is CASSISRDNTQYF. The chain couples TRBV7-2 to TRBJ2-3; a possible D gene is TRBD1 (5 bases). Trimming shortened V by 5 bases and J by 7 bases, and 13 bases separated the two germline ends. In germline, CDR1 is SGHTA, CDR2 FQGNSA. The CDR3 is 13 amino acids.

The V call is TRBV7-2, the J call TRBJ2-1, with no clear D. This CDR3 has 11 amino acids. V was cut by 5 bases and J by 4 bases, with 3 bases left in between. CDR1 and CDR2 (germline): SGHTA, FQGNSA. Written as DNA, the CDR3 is TGTGCCAGCAGCCCGTACAATGAGCAGTTCTTC. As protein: CASSPYNEQFF.

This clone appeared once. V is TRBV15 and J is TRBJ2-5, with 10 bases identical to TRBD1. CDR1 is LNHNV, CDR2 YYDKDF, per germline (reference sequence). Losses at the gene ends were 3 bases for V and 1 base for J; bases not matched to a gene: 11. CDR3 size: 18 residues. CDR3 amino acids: CATSSSGGQGVSQETQYF. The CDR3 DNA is TGTGCCACCAGCAGTTCTGGCGGACAGGGGGTTAGCCAAGAGACCCAGTACTTC. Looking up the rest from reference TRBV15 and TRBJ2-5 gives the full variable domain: DAMVIQNPRYQVTQFGKPVTLSCSQTLNHNVMYWYQQKSSQAPKLLFHYYDKDFNNEADTPDNFQSRRPNTSFCFLDIRSPGLGDTAMYLCATSSSGGQGVSQETQYFGPGTRLLVL.

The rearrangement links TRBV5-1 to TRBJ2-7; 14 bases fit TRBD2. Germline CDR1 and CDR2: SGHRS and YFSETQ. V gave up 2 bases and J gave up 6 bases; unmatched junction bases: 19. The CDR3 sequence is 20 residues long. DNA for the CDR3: TGCGCCAGCAGCTTAGGTGGGACTAGCGGGGGTTACCTCCGGGTTGGCGAGCAGTACTTC. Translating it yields CASSLGGTSGGYLRVGEQYF.

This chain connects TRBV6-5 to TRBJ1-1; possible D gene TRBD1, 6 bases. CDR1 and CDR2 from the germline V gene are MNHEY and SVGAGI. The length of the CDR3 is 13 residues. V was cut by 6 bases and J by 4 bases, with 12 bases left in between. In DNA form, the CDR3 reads TGTGCCAGCAGGGTTACAGGGATCACTGAAGCTTTCTTT. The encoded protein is CASRVTGITEAFF.

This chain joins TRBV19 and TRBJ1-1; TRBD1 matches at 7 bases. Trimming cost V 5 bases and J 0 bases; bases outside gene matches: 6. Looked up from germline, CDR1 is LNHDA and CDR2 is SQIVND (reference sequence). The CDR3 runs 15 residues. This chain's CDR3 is CASSAYRGMNTEAFF. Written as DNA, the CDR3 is TGTGCCAGTAGTGCTTACAGGGGTATGAACACTGAAGCTTTCTTT.

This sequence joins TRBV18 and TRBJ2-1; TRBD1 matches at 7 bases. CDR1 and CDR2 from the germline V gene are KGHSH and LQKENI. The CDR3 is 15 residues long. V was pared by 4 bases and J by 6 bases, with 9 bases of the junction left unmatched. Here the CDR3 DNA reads TGTGCCAGCTCACAGGGACAGACCGCTTCCAATGAGCAGTTCTTC. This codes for CASSQGQTASNEQFF.

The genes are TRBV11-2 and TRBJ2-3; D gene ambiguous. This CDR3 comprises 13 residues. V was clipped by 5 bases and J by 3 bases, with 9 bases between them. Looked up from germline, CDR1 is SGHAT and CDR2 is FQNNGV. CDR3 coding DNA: TGTGCCAGCAGCCCCTTTCTTACAGATACGCAGTATTTT. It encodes CASSPFLTDTQYF.

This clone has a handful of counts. CDR3 nucleotide sequence: TGCGCCAGCAGCCCCACTAGTAATCTTGGAGATACGCAGTATTTT. This encodes CASSPTSNLGDTQYF. This chain uses TRBV5-1 with TRBJ2-3, with D maybe TRBD2 (5 bases). The V and J ends lost 4 bases and 5 bases respectively, with 17 bases between them. This CDR3 has 15 residues. Germline lookup yields CDR1 SGHRS and CDR2 YFSETQ.

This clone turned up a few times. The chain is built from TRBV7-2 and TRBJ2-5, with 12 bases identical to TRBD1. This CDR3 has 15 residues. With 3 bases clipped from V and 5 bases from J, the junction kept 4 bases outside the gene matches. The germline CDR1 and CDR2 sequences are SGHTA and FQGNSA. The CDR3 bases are TGTGCCAGCAGCTTTGGGACAGGGGGCTCGGAGACCCAGTACTTC. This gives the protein CASSFGTGGSETQYF.

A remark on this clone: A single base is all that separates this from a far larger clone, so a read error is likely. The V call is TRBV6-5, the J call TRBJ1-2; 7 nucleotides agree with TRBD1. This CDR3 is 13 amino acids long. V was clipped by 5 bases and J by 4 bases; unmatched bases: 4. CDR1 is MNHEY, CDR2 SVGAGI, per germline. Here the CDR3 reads CASSPGTVYGYTF. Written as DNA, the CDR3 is TGTGCCAGCAGTCCCGGGACAGTCTATGGCTACACCTTC.

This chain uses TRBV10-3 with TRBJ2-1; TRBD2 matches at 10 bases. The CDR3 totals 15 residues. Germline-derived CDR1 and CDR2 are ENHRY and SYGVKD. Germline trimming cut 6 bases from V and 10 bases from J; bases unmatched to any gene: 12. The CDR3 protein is CAIRAGTSAPGEQFF. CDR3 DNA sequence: TGTGCCATCAGGGCCGGGACTAGCGCCCCGGGAGAGCAGTTCTTC.

CDR3 amino acids: CASSPGQTYNEQFF. DNA of the CDR3: TGTGCCAGCAGCCCCGGACAGACCTACAATGAGCAGTTCTTC. J is TRBJ2-1 and V is TRBV3-1 (or the pseudogene TRBV3-2); TRBD1 might be the D (6 bases). CDR1 LGHDT and CDR2 YNNKEL come from the germline V gene (reference sequence). V gave up 4 bases and J gave up 2 bases, with 9 bases separating them. The CDR3 loop spans 14 amino acids.

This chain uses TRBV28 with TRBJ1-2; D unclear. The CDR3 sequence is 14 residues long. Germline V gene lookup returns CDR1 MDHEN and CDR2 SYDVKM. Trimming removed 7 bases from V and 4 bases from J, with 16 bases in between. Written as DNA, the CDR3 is TGTGCCAGCACCACCCCAGCGGAGAGCTATGGCTACACCTTC. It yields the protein CASTTPAESYGYTF.

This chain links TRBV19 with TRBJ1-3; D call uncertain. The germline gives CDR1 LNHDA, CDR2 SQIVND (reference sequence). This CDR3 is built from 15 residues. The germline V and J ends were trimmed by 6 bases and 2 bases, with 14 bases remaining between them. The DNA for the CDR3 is TGTGCCAGTAGCCCTGGGAGTGAACCTGGAAACACCATATATTTT. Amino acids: CASSPGSEPGNTIYF.